The 6 T cell receptor beta chains below come from one sample, sequenced in a study of T cell repertoires in cytomegalovirus infection. Their target antigens are unknown. TCRdb ran MiXCR on the reads and lists one entry per CDR3 protein. The sample has hundreds of thousands of distinct CDR3 sequences, under 35% seen once; the top ten hold around 18%. Sequenced here: cultured PBMCs, sampled from culture after CMV antigen stimulation. Source of these receptors: a human donor in good health (CMV status not recorded). Some clones in this sample may be carry-over from other donors' samples.

This rearrangement joins TRBV25-1 to TRBJ2-1; the D call may be TRBD1 or TRBD2 (5 bases each). The length of the CDR3 is 16 residues. The germline gives CDR1 MGHDK, CDR2 SYGVNS. Trimming removed 9 bases from V and 7 bases from J, with 25 bases in between. CDR3 sequence (DNA): TGTGCCAGTTACGATGCGGACGGGGACGGGTGGAATGAGCAGTTCTTC. Translating gives CASYDADGDGWNEQFF. The full variable domain, its missing parts supplied by reference TRBV25-1 and TRBJ2-1, is EADIYQTPRYLVIGTGKKITLECSQTMGHDKMYWYQQDPGMELHLIHYSYGVNSTEKGDLSSESTVSRIRTEHFPLTLESARPSHTSQYLCASYDADGDGWNEQFFGPGTRLTVL.

This clonotype was seen a handful of times. DNA for the CDR3: TGTGCCAGCAGCTTAATGGGCAGGGCCAATGGCTACACCTTC. The encoded protein is CASSLMGRANGYTF. The chain carries TRBV7-9 and TRBJ1-2, with D possibly matching TRBD1 (5 bases). Per germline, CDR1 SEHNR and CDR2 FQNEAQ (reference sequence). This CDR3 spans 14 amino acids. The V gene lost 2 bases and the J gene lost 6 bases, with 13 bases spanning the gap. Filled out from reference TRBV7-9 and TRBJ1-2, the complete variable domain reads DTGVSQNPRHKITKRGQNVTFRCDPISEHNRLYWYRQTLGQGPEFLTYFQNEAQLEKSRLLSDRFSAERPKGSFSTLEIQRTEQGDSAMYLCASSLMGRANGYTFGSGTRLTVV.

This clonotype appeared a single time. The chain combines TRBV5-1 with TRBJ1-2; D may be TRBD1 (6 bases). This CDR3 region has 14 residues. With 7 bases removed from V and 6 bases from J, the gap between germline ends came to 19 bases. Germline V lookup: CDR1 SGHRS, CDR2 YFSETQ. The CDR3: CASSQGQGNDGYTF. The CDR3 DNA follows: TGCGCCAGCTCCCAGGGGCAGGGGAACGATGGCTACACCTTC.

This rearrangement joins TRBV4-2 to TRBJ1-2; possibly TRBD1 for D (6 bases). This CDR3 is 15 amino acids long. V dropped 3 bases and J dropped 4 bases, with 15 bases sitting between them. CDR1 and CDR2 from the germline V gene are LGHNA and YNFKEQ. The CDR3 DNA follows: TGTGCCAGCAGCCAGGCCGGACAGAGCCTCTATGGCTACACCTTC. Protein: CASSQAGQSLYGYTF.

The gene calls are TRBV28 and TRBJ2-7; 10 bases fit TRBD2. V shed 6 bases, J shed 3 bases, and the junction held 11 bases outside the gene matches. CDR3 length equals 16 residues. CDR1 and CDR2 from the germline V gene are MDHEN and SYDVKM. This CDR3 is CASSPWTSGGVYEQYF. DNA of the CDR3: TGTGCCAGCAGCCCCTGGACTAGCGGAGGAGTCTACGAGCAGTACTTC.

This clonotype was detected only a few times. The gene calls are TRBV7-6 and TRBJ2-3, with 8 bases identical to TRBD2. V lost 5 bases to trimming and J lost 4 bases; unmatched junction nucleotides: 11. This CDR3 region has 16 residues. The germline gives CDR1 SGHVS, CDR2 FNYEAQ. The DNA for the CDR3 is TGTGCCAGCAGCCCCCCCGGGACTAGGCGATCAGATACGCAGTATTTT. It translates to CASSPPGTRRSDTQYF.